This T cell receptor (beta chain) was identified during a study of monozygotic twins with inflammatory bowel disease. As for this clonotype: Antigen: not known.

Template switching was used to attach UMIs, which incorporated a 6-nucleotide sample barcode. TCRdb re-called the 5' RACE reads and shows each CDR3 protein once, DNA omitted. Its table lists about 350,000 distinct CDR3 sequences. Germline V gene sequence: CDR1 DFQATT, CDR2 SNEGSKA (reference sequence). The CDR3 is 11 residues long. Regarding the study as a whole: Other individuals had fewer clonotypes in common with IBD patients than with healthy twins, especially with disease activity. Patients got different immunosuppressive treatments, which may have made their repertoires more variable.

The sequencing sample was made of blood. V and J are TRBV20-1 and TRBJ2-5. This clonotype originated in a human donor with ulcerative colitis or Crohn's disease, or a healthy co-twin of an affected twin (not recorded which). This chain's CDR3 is CSARVAETQYF.